This T cell receptor beta chain was identified in a study of T-cell memory formation after mild COVID-19. Turning to the study itself: Largely donor-specific sequence clusters came from a couple of donors. Notes on the study in general: Shrinking CD4+ clones were chiefly CM and EM; CD8+ ones were chiefly EMRA.

This clonotype was counted a few times. Its cognate antigen is unknown. TCRdb independently ran MiXCR on the 5' RACE reads; one entry per CDR3 protein. The sample shows approximately 290,000 distinct CDR3 sequences, 7.5% to 9.5% of them seen only once. CDR3 size: 15 residues. Trimming pared 5 bases from V and 6 bases from J, leaving 20 bases between. Germline V gives CDR1 LGHNA, CDR2 YSLEER. The material sequenced was PBMCs or a T cell subset sorted from them (not recorded which). The chain carries TRBV4-3 and TRBJ2-7; D is possibly TRBD1 (6 bases). This TCR came from a man aged 18-30 years who had mild COVID-19 (a few samples of this study predate the infection). Cell type and time point are not known. In DNA, the CDR3 is TGCGCCAGCAGCGGCAGCATGGGCAGGGGTGCCGAGCAGTACTTC. Its protein product is CASSGSMGRGAEQYF.